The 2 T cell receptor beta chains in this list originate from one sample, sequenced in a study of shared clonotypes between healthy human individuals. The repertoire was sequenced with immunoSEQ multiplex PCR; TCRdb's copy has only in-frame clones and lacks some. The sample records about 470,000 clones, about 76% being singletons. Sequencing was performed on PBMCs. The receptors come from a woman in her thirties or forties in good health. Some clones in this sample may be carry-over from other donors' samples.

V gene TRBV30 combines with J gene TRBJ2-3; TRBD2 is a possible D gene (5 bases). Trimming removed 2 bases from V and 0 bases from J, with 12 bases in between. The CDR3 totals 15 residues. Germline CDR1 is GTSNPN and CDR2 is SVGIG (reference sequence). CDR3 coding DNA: TGTGCCTGGAGTTTGGTAGCGCCTAGCACAGATACGCAGTATTTT. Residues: CAWSLVAPSTDTQYF.

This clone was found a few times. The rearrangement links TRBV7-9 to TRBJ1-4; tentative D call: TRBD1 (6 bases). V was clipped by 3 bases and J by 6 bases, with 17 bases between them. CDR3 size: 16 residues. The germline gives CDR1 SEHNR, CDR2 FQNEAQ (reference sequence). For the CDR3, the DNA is TGTGCCAGCAGCTTGCCCCCTTGGGCAGGGGATGAAAAACTGTTTTTT. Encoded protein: CASSLPPWAGDEKLFF. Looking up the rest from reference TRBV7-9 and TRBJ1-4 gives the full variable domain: DTGVSQNPRHKITKRGQNVTFRCDPISEHNRLYWYRQTLGQGPEFLTYFQNEAQLEKSRLLSDRFSAERPKGSFSTLEIQRTEQGDSAMYLCASSLPPWAGDEKLFFGSGTQLSVL.